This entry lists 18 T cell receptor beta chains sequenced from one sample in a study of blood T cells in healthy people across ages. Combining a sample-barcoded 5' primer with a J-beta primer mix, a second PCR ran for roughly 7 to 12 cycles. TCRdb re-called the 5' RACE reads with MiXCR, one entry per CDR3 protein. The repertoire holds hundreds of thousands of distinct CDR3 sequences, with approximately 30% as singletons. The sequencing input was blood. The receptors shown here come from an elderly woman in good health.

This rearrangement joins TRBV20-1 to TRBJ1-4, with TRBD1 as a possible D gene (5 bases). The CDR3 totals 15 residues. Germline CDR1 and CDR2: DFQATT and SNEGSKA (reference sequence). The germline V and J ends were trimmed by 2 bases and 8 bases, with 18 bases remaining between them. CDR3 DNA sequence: TGCAGTGCTAGACCTATCTCCCAGGGAGGGGAAAAACTGTTTTTT. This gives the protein CSARPISQGGEKLFF.

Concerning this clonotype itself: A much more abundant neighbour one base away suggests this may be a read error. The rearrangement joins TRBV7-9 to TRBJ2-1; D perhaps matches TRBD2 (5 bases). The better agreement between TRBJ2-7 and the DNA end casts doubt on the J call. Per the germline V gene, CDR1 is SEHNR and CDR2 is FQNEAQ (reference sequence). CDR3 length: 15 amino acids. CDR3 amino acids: CASSSRRTSYNEQYF. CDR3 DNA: TGTGCCAGCAGCTCCCGGAGGACCTCATACAATGAGCAGTACTTC.

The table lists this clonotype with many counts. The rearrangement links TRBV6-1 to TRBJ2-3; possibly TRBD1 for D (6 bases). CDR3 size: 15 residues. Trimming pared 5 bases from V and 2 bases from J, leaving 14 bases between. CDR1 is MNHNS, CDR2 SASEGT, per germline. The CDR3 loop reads CASSLGQQLTDTQYF. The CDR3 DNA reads TGTGCCAGCAGTCTCGGACAGCAACTCACAGATACGCAGTATTTT.

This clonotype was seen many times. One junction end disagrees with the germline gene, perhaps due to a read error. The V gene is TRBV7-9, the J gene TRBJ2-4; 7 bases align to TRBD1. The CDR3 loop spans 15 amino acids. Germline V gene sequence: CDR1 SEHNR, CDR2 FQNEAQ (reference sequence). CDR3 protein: CASSLEGDSKDIQYF. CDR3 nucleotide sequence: TGTGCCAGCAGCTTAGAAGGGGACAGCAAAGACATTCAGTACTTC.

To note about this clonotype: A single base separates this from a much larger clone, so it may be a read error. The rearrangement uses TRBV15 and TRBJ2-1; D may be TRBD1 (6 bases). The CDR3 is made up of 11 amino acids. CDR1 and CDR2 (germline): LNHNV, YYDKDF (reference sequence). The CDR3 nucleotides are TGTGCCACCAGCGGGGACAATGAGCGGTTCTTC. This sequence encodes CATSGDNERFF.

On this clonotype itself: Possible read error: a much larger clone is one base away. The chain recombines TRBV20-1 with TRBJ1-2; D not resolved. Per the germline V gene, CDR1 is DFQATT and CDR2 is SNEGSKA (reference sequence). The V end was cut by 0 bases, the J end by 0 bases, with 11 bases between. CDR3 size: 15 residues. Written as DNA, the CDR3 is TGCAGTGCTAGAGAGCCTCTGGCGGCTAACTATGGCTACACCTTC. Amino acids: CSAREPLAANYGYTF.

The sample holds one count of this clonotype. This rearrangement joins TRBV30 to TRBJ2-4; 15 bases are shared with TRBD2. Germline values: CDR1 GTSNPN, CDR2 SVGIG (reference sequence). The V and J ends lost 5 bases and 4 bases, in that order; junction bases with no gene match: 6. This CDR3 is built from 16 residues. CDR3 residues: CAWGLAGGEEKNIQYF. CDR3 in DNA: TGTGCCTGGGGACTAGCGGGAGGGGAAGAAAAAAACATTCAGTACTTC. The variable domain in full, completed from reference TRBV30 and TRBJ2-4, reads SQTIHQWPATLVQPVGSPLSLECTVEGTSNPNLYWYRQAAGRGLQLLFYSVGIGQISSEVPQNLSASRPQDRQFILSSKKLLLSDSGFYLCAWGLAGGEEKNIQYFGAGTRLSVL.

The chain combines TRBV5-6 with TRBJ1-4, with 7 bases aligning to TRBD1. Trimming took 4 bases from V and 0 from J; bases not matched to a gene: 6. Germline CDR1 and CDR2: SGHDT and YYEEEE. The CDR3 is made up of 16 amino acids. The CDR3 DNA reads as TGTGCCAGCAGCCGACAGGGTCTTGCAACTAATGAAAAACTGTTTTTT. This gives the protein CASSRQGLATNEKLFF.

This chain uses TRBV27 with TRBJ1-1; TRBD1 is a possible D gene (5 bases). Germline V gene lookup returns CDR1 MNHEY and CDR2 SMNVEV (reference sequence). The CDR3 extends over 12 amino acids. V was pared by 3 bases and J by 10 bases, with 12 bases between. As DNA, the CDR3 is TGTGCCAGCAGTTTTAGGGGAGAACGAGCTTTCTTT. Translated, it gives CASSFRGERAFF.

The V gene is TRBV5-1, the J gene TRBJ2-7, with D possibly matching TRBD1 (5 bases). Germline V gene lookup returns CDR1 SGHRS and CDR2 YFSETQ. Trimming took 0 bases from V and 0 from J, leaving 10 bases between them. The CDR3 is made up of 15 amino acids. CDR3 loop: CASSLVTGHSYEQYF. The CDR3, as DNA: TGCGCCAGCAGCTTGGTCACAGGACACTCCTACGAGCAGTACTTC.

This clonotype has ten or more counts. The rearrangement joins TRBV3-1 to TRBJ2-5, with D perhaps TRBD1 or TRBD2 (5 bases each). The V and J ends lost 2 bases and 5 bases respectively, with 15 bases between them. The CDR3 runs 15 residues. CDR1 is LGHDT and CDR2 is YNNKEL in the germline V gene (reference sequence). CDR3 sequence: CASSQPTEEEETQYF. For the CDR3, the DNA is TGTGCCAGCAGCCAACCGACAGAGGAGGAGGAGACCCAGTACTTC.

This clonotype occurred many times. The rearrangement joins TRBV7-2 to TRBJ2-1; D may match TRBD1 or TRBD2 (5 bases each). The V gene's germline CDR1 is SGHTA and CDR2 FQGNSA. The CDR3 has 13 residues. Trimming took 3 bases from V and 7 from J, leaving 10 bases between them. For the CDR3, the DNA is TGTGCCAGCAGCTTTGGCAGGGAGAATGAGCAGTTCTTC. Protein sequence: CASSFGRENEQFF.

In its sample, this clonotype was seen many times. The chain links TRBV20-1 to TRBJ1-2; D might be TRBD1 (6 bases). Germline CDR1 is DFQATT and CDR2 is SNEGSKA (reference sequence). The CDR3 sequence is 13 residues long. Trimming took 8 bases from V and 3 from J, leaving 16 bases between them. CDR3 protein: CSTLLGQDYGYTF. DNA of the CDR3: TGCAGTACCCTGCTGGGACAAGACTATGGCTACACCTTC.

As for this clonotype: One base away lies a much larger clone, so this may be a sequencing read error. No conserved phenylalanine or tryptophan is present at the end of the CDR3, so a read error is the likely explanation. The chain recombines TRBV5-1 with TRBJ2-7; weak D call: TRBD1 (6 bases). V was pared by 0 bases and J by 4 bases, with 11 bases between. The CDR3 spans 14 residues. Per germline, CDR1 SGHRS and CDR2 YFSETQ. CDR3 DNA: TGCGCCAGCAGCTTGGTGTCAGGGGTGTACGAGCAGTACTTG. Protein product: CASSLVSGVYEQYL.

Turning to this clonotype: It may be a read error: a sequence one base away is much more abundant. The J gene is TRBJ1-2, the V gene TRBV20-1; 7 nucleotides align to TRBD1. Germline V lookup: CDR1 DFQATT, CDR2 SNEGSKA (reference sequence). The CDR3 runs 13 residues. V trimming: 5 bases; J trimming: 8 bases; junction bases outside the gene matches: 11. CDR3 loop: CSAPDRRRGGYTF. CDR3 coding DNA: TGCAGTGCTCCGGACAGGAGGCGCGGCGGCTACACCTTC.

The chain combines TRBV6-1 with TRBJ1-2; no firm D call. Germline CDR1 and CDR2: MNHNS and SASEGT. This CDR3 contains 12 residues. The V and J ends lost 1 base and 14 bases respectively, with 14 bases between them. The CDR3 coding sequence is TGTGCCAGCAGTGAAGGTCTTAGGGTGCTGACCTTC. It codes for CASSEGLRVLTF.

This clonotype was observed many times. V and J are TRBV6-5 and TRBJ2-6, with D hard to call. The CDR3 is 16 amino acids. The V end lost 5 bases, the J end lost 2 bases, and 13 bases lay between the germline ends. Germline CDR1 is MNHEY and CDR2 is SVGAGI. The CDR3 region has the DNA TGTGCCAGCAGTCCACCGGCGCCGCCTGGGGCCAACGTCCTGACTTTC. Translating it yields CASSPPAPPGANVLTF.

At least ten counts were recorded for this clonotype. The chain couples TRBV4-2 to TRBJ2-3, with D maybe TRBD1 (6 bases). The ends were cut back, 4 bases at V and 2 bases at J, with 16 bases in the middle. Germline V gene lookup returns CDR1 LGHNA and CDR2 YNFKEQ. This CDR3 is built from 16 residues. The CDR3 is CASSRNRASDTDTQYF. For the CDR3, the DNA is TGTGCCAGCAGCCGAAACAGGGCTTCGGACACAGATACGCAGTATTTT.